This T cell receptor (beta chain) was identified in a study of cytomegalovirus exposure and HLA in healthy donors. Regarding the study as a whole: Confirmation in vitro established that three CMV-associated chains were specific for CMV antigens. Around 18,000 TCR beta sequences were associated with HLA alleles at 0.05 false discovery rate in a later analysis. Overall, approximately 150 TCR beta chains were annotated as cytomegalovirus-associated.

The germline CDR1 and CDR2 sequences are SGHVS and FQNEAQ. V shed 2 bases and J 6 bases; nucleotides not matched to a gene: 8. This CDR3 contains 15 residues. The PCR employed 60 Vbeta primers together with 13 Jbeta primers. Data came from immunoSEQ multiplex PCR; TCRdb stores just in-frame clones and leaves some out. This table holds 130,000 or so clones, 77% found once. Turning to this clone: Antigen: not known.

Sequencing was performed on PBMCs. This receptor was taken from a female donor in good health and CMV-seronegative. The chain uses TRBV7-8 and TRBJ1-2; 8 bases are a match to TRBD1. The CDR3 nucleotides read TGTGCCAGCAGCTTAACCCCGGACAGGGCCCATGGCTACACCTTC. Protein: CASSLTPDRAHGYTF.